A single sample is the source of the 3 T cell receptor beta chains below, sequenced in a study of brain T cells in children with intractable seizures. TCRdb keeps only in-frame clones here, not all; method: immunoSEQ multiplex PCR. The table shows 78,000 or so clones, with 90% to 95% occurring only once. The starting material was peripheral blood, obtained at surgery. The receptors were gathered from a girl aged 2-9 years with Rasmussen encephalitis and intractable seizures.

This chain connects TRBV6-1 to TRBJ1-3; D is ambiguous. Trimming stripped 1 base from V and 8 bases from J, with 3 bases between. The CDR3 is 11 residues long. Germline V lookup: CDR1 MNHNS, CDR2 SASEGT. CDR3 protein: CASSEGDTIYF. CDR3 coding DNA: TGTGCCAGCAGTGAAGGGGACACCATATATTTT.

The V gene is TRBV4-1, the J gene TRBJ2-7, with 8 bases matching TRBD1. The trim removed 0 bases at V and 3 bases at J, leaving 13 bases unmatched. The CDR3 totals 18 residues. CDR1 and CDR2 (germline): MGHRA, YSYEKL. Here the CDR3 DNA reads TGCGCCAGCAGCCAAGAAGAGGTAGGGACAGGACGATTCTACGAGCAGTACTTC. It specifies CASSQEEVGTGRFYEQYF.

The CDR3, as DNA: TGTGCCAGTAGACTACAGGGGGCTACTGAAGCTTTCTTT. This sequence encodes CASRLQGATEAFF. The gene calls are TRBV19 and TRBJ1-1; 9 nucleotides match TRBD1. The CDR3 is 13 amino acids. Germline lookup yields CDR1 LNHDA and CDR2 SQIVND (reference sequence). V shed 6 bases and J 5 bases; nucleotides not matched to a gene: 4.